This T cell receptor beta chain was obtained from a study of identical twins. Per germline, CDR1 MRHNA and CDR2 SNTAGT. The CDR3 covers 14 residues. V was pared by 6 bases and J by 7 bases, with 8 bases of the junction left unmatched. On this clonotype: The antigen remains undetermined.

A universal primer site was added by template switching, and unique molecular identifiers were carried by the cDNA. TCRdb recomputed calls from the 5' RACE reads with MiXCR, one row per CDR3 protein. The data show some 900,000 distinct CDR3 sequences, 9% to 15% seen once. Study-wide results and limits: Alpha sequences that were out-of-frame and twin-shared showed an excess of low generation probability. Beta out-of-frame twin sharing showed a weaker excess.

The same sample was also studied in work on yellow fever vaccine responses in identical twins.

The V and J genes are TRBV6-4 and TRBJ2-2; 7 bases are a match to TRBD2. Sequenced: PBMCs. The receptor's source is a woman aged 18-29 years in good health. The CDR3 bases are TGTGCCAGCAGCCCGACTAGCCCGGGCGGGGAGCTGTTTTTT. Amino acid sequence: CASSPTSPGGELFF.